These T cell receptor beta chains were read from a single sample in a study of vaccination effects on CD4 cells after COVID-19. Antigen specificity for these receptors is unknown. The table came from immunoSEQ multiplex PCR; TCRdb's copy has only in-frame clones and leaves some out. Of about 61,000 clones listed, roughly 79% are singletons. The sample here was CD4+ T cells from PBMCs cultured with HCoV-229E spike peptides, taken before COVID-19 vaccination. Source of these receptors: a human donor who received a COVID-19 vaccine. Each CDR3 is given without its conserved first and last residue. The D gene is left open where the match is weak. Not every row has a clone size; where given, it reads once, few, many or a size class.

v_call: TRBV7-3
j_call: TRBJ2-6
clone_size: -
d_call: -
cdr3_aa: ASSLMAGANVLT

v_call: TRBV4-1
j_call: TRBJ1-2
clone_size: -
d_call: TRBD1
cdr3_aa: ASSQVSLGQANYGYT

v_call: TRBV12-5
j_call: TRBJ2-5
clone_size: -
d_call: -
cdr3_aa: ASGLGLLATETQY

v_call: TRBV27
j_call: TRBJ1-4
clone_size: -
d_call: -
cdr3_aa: ASSRREGINTNEKLF

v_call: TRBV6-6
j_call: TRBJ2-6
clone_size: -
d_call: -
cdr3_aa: ATSYNPGANVLT

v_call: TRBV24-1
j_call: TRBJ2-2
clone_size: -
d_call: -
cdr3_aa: ATSNGGTPNTGELF

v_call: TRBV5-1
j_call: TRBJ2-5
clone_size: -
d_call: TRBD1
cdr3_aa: ASSSGQGRETQY

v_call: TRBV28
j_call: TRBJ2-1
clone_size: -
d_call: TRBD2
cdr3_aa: ASSLPRGFLIEQF

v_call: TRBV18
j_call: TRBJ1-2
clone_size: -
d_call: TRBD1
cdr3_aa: ASSTTGANYGYT

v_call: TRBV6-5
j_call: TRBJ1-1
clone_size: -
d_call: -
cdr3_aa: ASSYYQNTEAF

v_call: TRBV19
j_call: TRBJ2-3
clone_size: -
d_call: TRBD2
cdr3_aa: ASSIEGGGRDTDTQY

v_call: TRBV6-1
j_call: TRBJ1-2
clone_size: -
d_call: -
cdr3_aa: ASSELILANYGYT

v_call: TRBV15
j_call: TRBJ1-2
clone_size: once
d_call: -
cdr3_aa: ATSRDPTQYYGYT

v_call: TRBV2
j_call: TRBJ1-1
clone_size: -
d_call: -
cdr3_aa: ASSGSEAF

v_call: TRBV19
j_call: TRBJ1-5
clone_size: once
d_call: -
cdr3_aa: ASTRQVGNQPQH

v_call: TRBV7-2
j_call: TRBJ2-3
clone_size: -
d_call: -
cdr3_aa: ASSLGRSNTQY

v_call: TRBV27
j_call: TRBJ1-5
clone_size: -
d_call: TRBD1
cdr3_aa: ASSSWTGGRPQH

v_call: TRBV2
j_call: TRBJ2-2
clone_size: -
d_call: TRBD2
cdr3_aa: ATTRLAGNTGELF

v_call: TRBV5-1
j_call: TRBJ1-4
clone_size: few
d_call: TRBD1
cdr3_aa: ASSTTGGSNEKLF

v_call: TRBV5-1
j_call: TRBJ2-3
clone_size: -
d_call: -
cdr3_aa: ASSPPSASSTDTQY

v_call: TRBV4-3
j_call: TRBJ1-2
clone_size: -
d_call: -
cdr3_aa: ASSHIGNNYGYT

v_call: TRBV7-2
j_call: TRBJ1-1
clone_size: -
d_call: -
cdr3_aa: ASSLHRADTEAF

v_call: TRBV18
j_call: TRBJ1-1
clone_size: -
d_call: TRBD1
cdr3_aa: ASSPDRAEAF

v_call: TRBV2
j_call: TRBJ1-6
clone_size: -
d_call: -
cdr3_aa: ASSGASGSSSPLH

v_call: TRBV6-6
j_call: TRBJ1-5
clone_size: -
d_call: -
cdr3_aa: ASSYLTVSDRQPQH

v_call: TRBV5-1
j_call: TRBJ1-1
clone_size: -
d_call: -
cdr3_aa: ASSLQKNTEAF

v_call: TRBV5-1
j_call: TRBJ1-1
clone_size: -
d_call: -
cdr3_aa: ASSLVLNTEAF

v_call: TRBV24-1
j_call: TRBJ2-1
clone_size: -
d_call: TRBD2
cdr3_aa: ATSDGTSGYNEQF

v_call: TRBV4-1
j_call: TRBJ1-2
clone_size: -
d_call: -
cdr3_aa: ASSLSRQVTNYGYT

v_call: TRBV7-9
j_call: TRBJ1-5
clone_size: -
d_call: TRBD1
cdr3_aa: ASSLVSRQGSNQPQH

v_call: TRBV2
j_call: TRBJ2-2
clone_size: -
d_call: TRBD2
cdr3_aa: ASTSGGAWVTGELF

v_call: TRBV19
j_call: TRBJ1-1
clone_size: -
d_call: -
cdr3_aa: ASSGRTVNTEAF

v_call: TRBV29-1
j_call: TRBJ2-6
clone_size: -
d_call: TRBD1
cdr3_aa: SVVQGVGANVLT

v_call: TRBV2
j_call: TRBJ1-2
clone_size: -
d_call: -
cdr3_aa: ASSEEGNYGYT

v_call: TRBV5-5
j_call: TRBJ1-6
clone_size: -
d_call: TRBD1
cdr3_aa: ASSRRQGPNSPLH

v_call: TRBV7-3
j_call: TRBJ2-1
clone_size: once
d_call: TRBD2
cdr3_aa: ASSPQGGGGFDEQF

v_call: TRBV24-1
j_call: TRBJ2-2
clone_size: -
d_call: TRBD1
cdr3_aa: ATSVIGTEGEVLF

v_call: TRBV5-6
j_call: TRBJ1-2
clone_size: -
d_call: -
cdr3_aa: ASSSLDSNYGYT

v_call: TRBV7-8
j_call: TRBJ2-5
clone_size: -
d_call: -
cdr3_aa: ASSSLGLAETQY

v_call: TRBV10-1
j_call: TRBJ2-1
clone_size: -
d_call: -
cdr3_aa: ASGQYNEQF

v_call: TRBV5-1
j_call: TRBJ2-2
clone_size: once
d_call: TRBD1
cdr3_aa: ASSPRTGLAGELF

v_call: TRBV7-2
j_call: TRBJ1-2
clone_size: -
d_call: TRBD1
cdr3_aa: ASSAGQGGLFGYT

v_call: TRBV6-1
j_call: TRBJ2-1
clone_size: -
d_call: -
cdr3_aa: ASSGRQQFLVFNEQF

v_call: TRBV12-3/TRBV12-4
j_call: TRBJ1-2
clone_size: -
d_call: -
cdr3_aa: ASSVNYGYT

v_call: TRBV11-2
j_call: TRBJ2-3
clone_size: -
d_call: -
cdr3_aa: ASSPDRDSTDTQY

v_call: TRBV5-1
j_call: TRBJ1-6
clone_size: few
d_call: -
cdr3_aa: ASSFGQGNSPLH

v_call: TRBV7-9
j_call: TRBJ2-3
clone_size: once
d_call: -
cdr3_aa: ASSDRLVATDTQY

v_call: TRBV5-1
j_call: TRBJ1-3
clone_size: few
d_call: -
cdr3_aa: ASSLAGFLSGNTIY

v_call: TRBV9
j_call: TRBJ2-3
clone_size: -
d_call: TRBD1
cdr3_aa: ASSPHRGADTQY

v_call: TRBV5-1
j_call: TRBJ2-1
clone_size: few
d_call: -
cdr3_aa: ASSLLKEQF

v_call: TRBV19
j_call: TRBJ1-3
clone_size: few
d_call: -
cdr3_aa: ASSMSRADTIY

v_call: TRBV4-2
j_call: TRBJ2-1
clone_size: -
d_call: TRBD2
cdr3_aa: ASSTHSGGAYNEQF

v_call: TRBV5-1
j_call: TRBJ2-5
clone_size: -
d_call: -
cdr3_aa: ASSLRPGLAAETQY

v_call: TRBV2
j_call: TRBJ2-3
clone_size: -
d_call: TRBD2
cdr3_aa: ASASHPSGGFTDTQY

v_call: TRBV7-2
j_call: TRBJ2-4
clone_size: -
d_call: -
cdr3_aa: ASRSGGASKNIQY